These T cell receptor beta chains were read from a single sample in a study of blood T cell repertoires in COVID-19. Method: immunoSEQ multiplex PCR; TCRdb's copy keeps in-frame clones and lacks some. The data contain fewer than 250,000 clones, roughly 90% of them singletons. Sequenced material: peripheral blood. Receptors were obtained from a man aged 55 to 70 who had recovered from COVID-19. Both conserved end residues are part of each CDR3. The order of the fields is J gene, clone size, D gene, V gene, CDR3 DNA, CDR3 protein. The D gene is left open where the match is weak. A row's size may be missing; if present it is once, few, many or a size class.

TRBJ2-1	-	TRBD2	TRBV30	TGTGCCTGGAGCCTGGAAGCGGGAGGGGGCAATGAGCAGTTCTTC	CAWSLEAGGGNEQFF
TRBJ2-1	-	TRBD2	TRBV5-6	TGTGCCAGCAGCTTGGCTAGCGGGGGGTACAATGAGCAGTTCTTC	CASSLASGGYNEQFF
TRBJ2-2	once	TRBD2	TRBV5-6	TGTGCCAGCAGCGATAGCGGGGGGGCGGCCACCGGGGAGCTGTTTTTT	CASSDSGGAATGELFF
TRBJ2-2	-	TRBD2	TRBV7-2	TGTGCCAGCAAGGTAGCGGGACTGGTCACCGGGGAGCTGTTTTTT	CASKVAGLVTGELFF
TRBJ2-7	-	-	TRBV18	TGTGCCAGCTCACGGCAGGGATCCTACGAGCAGTACTTC	CASSRQGSYEQYF
TRBJ1-2	-	-	TRBV28	TGTGCCAGTTCGGACAGCAGGTTCCCTGGCTACACCTTC	CASSDSRFPGYTF
TRBJ1-5	-	TRBD1	TRBV6-5	TGTGCCAGCAGCCCAGGGACAGGGGATCAGCCCCAGCATTTT	CASSPGTGDQPQHF
TRBJ2-1	-	TRBD2	TRBV5-1	TGCGCCAGCAGCTTGGAACTAGCGGACTACAATGAGCAGTTCTTC	CASSLELADYNEQFF
TRBJ1-1	few	-	TRBV10-2	TGCGCCAGCACAGGGGCCACTGAAGCTTTCTTT	CASTGATEAFF
TRBJ2-1	-	TRBD2	TRBV11-3	TGTGCCAGTGGGCGGGAGGCCGCCGCTGAGCAGTTCTTC	CASGREAAAEQFF
TRBJ1-2	-	TRBD1	TRBV19	TGTGCCAGTAGTAAGAGACAGGGTCTTGGCTACACCTTC	CASSKRQGLGYTF
TRBJ1-2	-	-	TRBV3-1/TRBV3-2	TGTGCCAGCAGCCTCGAACCTCGGGATGGCTACACCTTC	CASSLEPRDGYTF
TRBJ1-1	-	-	TRBV7-9	TGTGCCAGCAGCCCGCGGGGGAGGAACACTGAAGCTTTCTTT	CASSPRGRNTEAFF
TRBJ1-1	-	TRBD1	TRBV24-1	TGTGCCACCAGTGAAACGCGGACAGGGGGCCGGGCTTTCTTT	CATSETRTGGRAFF
TRBJ1-2	-	-	TRBV2	TGTGCCAGCAGTGGGGGCACGAACTATGGCTACACCTTC	CASSGGTNYGYTF
TRBJ1-5	-	-	TRBV27	TGTGCCAGCAGCTACAGGATCCCGACCGTTGAGAGCAATCAGCCCCAGCATTTT	CASSYRIPTVESNQPQHF
TRBJ1-4	-	TRBD1	TRBV27	TGTGCCAGCAATAACAGGGGAGCGAATGAAAAACTGTTTTTT	CASNNRGANEKLFF